The text below deals with one T cell receptor beta chain. The antigen remains unidentified. The sample belongs to a study of cytomegalovirus exposure and HLA in healthy donors. Across the study: Tens of millions of unique TCRs from HLA-typed donors made up an early data release. Overall study results and limits: In an earlier analysis, in approximately 630 donors, most V segments appeared productive either ~87% or ~30% of the time. Presence/absence results assume similar sequencing depth per donor, which may not hold. HLA alleles showed associations with some 17,000 TCR beta sequences in a later analysis, at a 0.05 false discovery rate.

The CDR3 consists of 16 residues. Trimming pared 0 bases from V and 4 bases from J, leaving 15 bases between. CDR1 is SGHAT, CDR2 FQNNGV, per germline. The study ran its PCR with 60 Vbeta and 13 Jbeta primers. The assay was immunoSEQ multiplex PCR, and TCRdb's table has in-frame clones only and misses some. This table has fewer than 200,000 clones, approximately 70% appearing once. This clonotype originated in a man in his forties or fifties in good health and CMV-seropositive. The sample consisted of PBMCs. V usage is TRBV11-2 and J usage is TRBJ1-1, with D perhaps matching TRBD1 (6 bases). The CDR3 sequence is CASSLELTGILTEAFF. Written as DNA, the CDR3 is TGTGCCAGCAGCTTAGAACTTACAGGGATACTCACTGAAGCTTTCTTT. Using reference TRBV11-2 and TRBJ1-1 for the parts outside the CDR3, the full variable domain is EAGVAQSPRYKIIEKRQSVAFWCNPISGHATLYWYQQILGQGPKLLIQFQNNGVVDDSQLPKDRFSAERLKGVDSTLKIQPAKLEDSAVYLCASSLELTGILTEAFFGQGTRLTVV.